This T cell receptor beta chain was identified in a study of technical replicates of blood from a few donors. The method was immunoSEQ multiplex PCR; TCRdb's version includes in-frame clones alone and lacks a portion of them. The sample lists about 97,000 clones, 90% to 97% occurring once. CDR1 and CDR2 (germline): SGHAT, FQNNGV. This CDR3 is built from 15 residues. The J segment lost 3 bases and the V segment lost 5 bases, leaving 7 bases of the junction unmatched. The gene calls are TRBV11-2 and TRBJ2-7; 10 bases are shared with TRBD2. The source material was T cells isolated from PBMCs. The TCR originated in a human donor in good health. CDR3 sequence reads: CASSALAGGDYEQYF. CDR3 sequence (DNA): TGTGCCAGCAGCGCGTTAGCGGGAGGCGACTACGAGCAGTACTTC. Drawing the rest from reference TRBV11-2 and TRBJ2-7, the complete variable domain is EAGVAQSPRYKIIEKRQSVAFWCNPISGHATLYWYQQILGQGPKLLIQFQNNGVVDDSQLPKDRFSAERLKGVDSTLKIQPAKLEDSAVYLCASSALAGGDYEQYFGPGTRLTVT.